A single T cell receptor (beta chain) is shown here with its context. The record originates from a study of cytomegalovirus exposure and HLA in healthy donors. Trimming cost V 2 bases and J 1 base, with 14 bases left between them. The CDR3 runs to 16 residues. Germline CDR1 reads LNHDA; CDR2 reads SQIVND (reference sequence). Researchers ran the PCR with 60 Vbeta and 13 Jbeta primers. The repertoire was sequenced with immunoSEQ multiplex PCR; TCRdb's copy has only in-frame clones and lacks some. The table lists around 160,000 clones, just over 70% of them singletons. Sequencing was performed on PBMCs. The chain carries TRBV19 and TRBJ1-2; a weak D match, TRBD1 (6 bases). The origin of this receptor is a man younger than 35 in good health and CMV-seropositive. The CDR3 protein is CASSIRSGQINYGYTF. DNA for the CDR3: TGTGCCAGTAGTATAAGGTCTGGACAGATTAACTATGGCTACACCTTC.